Presented here are 10 T cell receptor beta chains from one specimen sequenced in a study of CD8 T cells in ankylosing spondylitis. Study findings and constraints: Characteristic, it appeared, of ankylosing spondylitis blood was a TCR beta motif of eight or nine highly homologous variants.

MiXCR, run by TCRdb on the 5' RACE reads, gives a single entry per CDR3 protein. The repertoire holds 390,000 or so distinct CDR3 sequences, with 20% to 25% as singletons. No antigens are known for them. Material: blood, either unsorted or a sorted T cell fraction (not recorded which). These TCRs come from a male donor with ankylosing spondylitis.

The V and J genes are TRBV12-3 or TRBV12-4 and TRBJ2-5; D is possibly TRBD1 or TRBD2 (5 bases each). The V gene lost 2 bases and the J gene lost 5 bases, with 12 bases spanning the gap. The CDR3 spans 14 residues. As DNA, the CDR3 is TGTGCCAGCAGTTTATTGGGGGAGTTGGAGACCCAGTACTTC. This translates into CASSLLGELETQYF.

This clonotype was picked up one time. The V and J genes are TRBV7-2 and TRBJ1-1; D uncertain. The length of the CDR3 is 12 residues. The germline V gene has CDR1 SGHTA and CDR2 FQGNSA. With 2 bases removed from V and 7 bases from J, the gap between germline ends came to 8 bases. The DNA of the CDR3 is TGTGCCAGCAGCTTAAGTTATAGTGAAGCTTTCTTT. Its translation is CASSLSYSEAFF.

The table lists this clonotype with a few counts. The genes are TRBV7-8 and TRBJ2-7; TRBD1 matches at 8 bases. J was trimmed by 1 base and V by 3 bases; bases with no gene match: 5. CDR1 SGHVS and CDR2 FQNEAQ come from the germline V gene. The CDR3 sequence is 15 residues long. This chain's CDR3 is CASSFGQGGSYEQYF. CDR3 DNA: TGTGCCAGCAGCTTCGGACAGGGCGGTTCCTACGAGCAGTACTTC.

The genes are TRBV9 and TRBJ2-3; 7 bases map to TRBD1. Germline V gene lookup returns CDR1 SGDLS and CDR2 YYNGEE. Trimming cost V 4 bases and J 3 bases; bases outside gene matches: 11. This CDR3 has 16 amino acids. Here the CDR3 DNA reads TGTGCCAGCAGCCGATATTTCTTGACAGGGACAGATACGCAGTATTTT. Residues: CASSRYFLTGTDTQYF.

Only a few counts were recorded for this clonotype. The chain combines TRBV7-2 with TRBJ2-3, with 7 bases fitting TRBD2. The CDR3 totals 16 residues. The germline gives CDR1 SGHTA, CDR2 FQGNSA. V lost 1 base, J lost 1 base, and 5 bases stayed unmatched. The chain's CDR3 is CASSLDRGSGTDTQYF. The CDR3, as DNA: TGTGCCAGCAGCTTAGATCGCGGGAGCGGCACAGATACGCAGTATTTT.

This sequence joins TRBV12-3 or TRBV12-4 and TRBJ1-6, with D hard to call. The CDR3 loop spans 14 amino acids. The V gene lost 6 bases and the J gene lost 6 bases, with 12 bases spanning the gap. CDR3 sequence reads: CASRSWEINSPLHF. CDR3 DNA sequence: TGTGCCAGCAGGAGCTGGGAGATTAATTCACCCCTCCACTTT.

The J gene is TRBJ2-3, the V gene TRBV2, with 9 bases lining up with TRBD2. The CDR3 sequence is 14 residues long. V was clipped by 6 bases and J by 5 bases; unmatched bases: 6. Germline V gene data show CDR1 as SNHLY and CDR2 as FYNNEI. The CDR3 DNA reads as TGTGCCAGCAGCGAGACTAGCGGTCAAGATACGCAGTATTTT. Translated: CASSETSGQDTQYF.

The V and J genes are TRBV19 and TRBJ1-3; D is undetermined. The length of the CDR3 is 17 residues. Germline V lookup: CDR1 LNHDA, CDR2 SQIVND (reference sequence). V lost 0 bases to trimming and J lost 1 base, with 13 bases between them. The CDR3 region has the DNA TGTGCCAGTAGTATAGAGGGCGGCCGGATATCTGGAAACACCATATATTTT. Translated, it gives CASSIEGGRISGNTIYF.

This chain uses TRBV6-2 or TRBV6-3 with TRBJ2-1, with 15 bases matching TRBD2. CDR3 length: 19 residues. Germline V CDR1 and CDR2: MNHEY, SVGEGT. V was pared by 6 bases and J by 6 bases, with 15 bases of the junction left unmatched. The CDR3: CASSPTPGLAGGISNEQFF. As DNA, the CDR3 is TGTGCCAGCAGCCCAACTCCGGGACTAGCGGGAGGTATCAGCAATGAGCAGTTCTTC.

This clonotype was detected a few times. This chain uses TRBV2 with TRBJ2-3; TRBD2 agrees at 7 bases. The V gene end was trimmed by 7 bases and the J gene end by 1 base; junction bases not matched to a gene: 8. Germline V gives CDR1 SNHLY, CDR2 FYNNEI. This CDR3 is 15 amino acids long. The CDR3 region is CASTRFLAGTDTQYF. CDR3 DNA sequence: TGTGCCAGCACACGGTTCCTAGCGGGCACAGATACGCAGTATTTT.